A selection of T cell receptor beta chains follows, all from one sample in a study of blood T cells in healthy people across ages. TCRdb reanalysed the 5' RACE reads using MiXCR and keeps one entry per CDR3 protein. In the table there are 1.2 million to 1.5 million distinct CDR3 sequences, about 40% of which are singletons. The sequenced sample consisted of blood. The receptors were gathered from a woman aged 18-29 years in good health. Both conserved end residues are trimmed from each CDR3. Each record gives: J gene, V gene, clone size, CDR3 protein. Part of the rows lack a size; the others show once, few, many or a class for expanded clones.

j_gene: TRBJ1-6
v_gene: TRBV15
abundance: many
CDR3aa: ATSRGQGARDNSPLH

j_gene: TRBJ2-1
v_gene: TRBV4-2
abundance: few
CDR3aa: ASQSTSGSHNEQF

j_gene: TRBJ2-5
v_gene: TRBV7-9
abundance: -
CDR3aa: ASSIRDQQETQY

j_gene: TRBJ2-7
v_gene: TRBV20-1
abundance: -
CDR3aa: SARDLPGYSYEQY

j_gene: TRBJ2-7
v_gene: TRBV10-1
abundance: -
CDR3aa: ASSPFSPPYEQY

j_gene: TRBJ2-3
v_gene: TRBV7-2
abundance: -
CDR3aa: ASSWKSGGGTDTQY

j_gene: TRBJ2-7
v_gene: TRBV7-2
abundance: many
CDR3aa: ASSSRASYEQY

j_gene: TRBJ2-2
v_gene: TRBV5-1
abundance: -
CDR3aa: ASSSSGLTTGELF

j_gene: TRBJ2-3
v_gene: TRBV5-1
abundance: many
CDR3aa: ASSGGLGTGRTDTQY

j_gene: TRBJ2-3
v_gene: TRBV7-8
abundance: -
CDR3aa: ASSFPGLAGADTQY

j_gene: TRBJ1-1
v_gene: TRBV9
abundance: -
CDR3aa: ASSVGGGGETEAF

j_gene: TRBJ1-4
v_gene: TRBV2
abundance: -
CDR3aa: ASGGQGSPNEKLF

j_gene: TRBJ2-5
v_gene: TRBV29-1
abundance: many
CDR3aa: SVGYGAETQY

j_gene: TRBJ2-1
v_gene: TRBV15
abundance: -
CDR3aa: ATSSPSGGSLYNEQF

j_gene: TRBJ2-1
v_gene: TRBV9
abundance: -
CDR3aa: ASSGRQGEYNEQF

j_gene: TRBJ2-5
v_gene: TRBV11-2
abundance: -
CDR3aa: ASSFRGTSETQY

j_gene: TRBJ2-5
v_gene: TRBV12-3/TRBV12-4
abundance: -
CDR3aa: ASSRDGILGEQY

j_gene: TRBJ1-6
v_gene: TRBV27
abundance: few
CDR3aa: ASSFVFSGRGLYNSPLH

j_gene: TRBJ1-4
v_gene: TRBV6-6
abundance: -
CDR3aa: ASSPGTEKLF

j_gene: TRBJ2-7
v_gene: TRBV20-1
abundance: -
CDR3aa: SARDAGQGAWDYEQY

j_gene: TRBJ1-2
v_gene: TRBV6-1
abundance: -
CDR3aa: APTGYT

j_gene: TRBJ2-7
v_gene: TRBV14
abundance: few
CDR3aa: ASSQTSGSSSYEQY

j_gene: TRBJ1-6
v_gene: TRBV7-2
abundance: -
CDR3aa: ASSVQGAASSPLH

j_gene: TRBJ2-7
v_gene: TRBV2
abundance: few
CDR3aa: ASTILAGGTTYEQY

j_gene: TRBJ1-2
v_gene: TRBV4-1
abundance: few
CDR3aa: ASGETGKKRYT

j_gene: TRBJ2-1
v_gene: TRBV20-1
abundance: -
CDR3aa: SAPLGGDSYNGQF

j_gene: TRBJ2-5
v_gene: TRBV5-1
abundance: -
CDR3aa: ASGRWGGGLQETQY

j_gene: TRBJ2-3
v_gene: TRBV10-2
abundance: -
CDR3aa: ASSEGAPTDTQY

j_gene: TRBJ1-1
v_gene: TRBV6-5
abundance: -
CDR3aa: ASTRQGASGETEAF

j_gene: TRBJ2-7
v_gene: TRBV2
abundance: -
CDR3aa: ASSWPPSNYEQY

j_gene: TRBJ1-2
v_gene: TRBV12-3/TRBV12-4
abundance: -
CDR3aa: ASSYGQKGGYT

j_gene: TRBJ2-7
v_gene: TRBV27
abundance: -
CDR3aa: ASSTYTSGDEQY

j_gene: TRBJ2-5
v_gene: TRBV5-1
abundance: few
CDR3aa: ASSLEKAAGGPETQY

j_gene: TRBJ2-3
v_gene: TRBV27
abundance: few
CDR3aa: ASSFNGADTQY

j_gene: TRBJ2-1
v_gene: TRBV4-2
abundance: -
CDR3aa: ASSQVLAGDNEQF

j_gene: TRBJ2-3
v_gene: TRBV20-1
abundance: -
CDR3aa: SAIPGRVSDTQY

j_gene: TRBJ1-1
v_gene: TRBV7-2
abundance: few
CDR3aa: ASSLKQEMNTEAF

j_gene: TRBJ2-6
v_gene: TRBV7-9
abundance: few
CDR3aa: ASSDKLAGVEPGANVLT

j_gene: TRBJ1-2
v_gene: TRBV4-1
abundance: -
CDR3aa: ASSHHNQGAQDGYT

j_gene: TRBJ1-6
v_gene: TRBV20-1
abundance: -
CDR3aa: SARALKGLDRLSSYNSPLH

j_gene: TRBJ2-1
v_gene: TRBV13
abundance: -
CDR3aa: ASSESGGRVRNEQF

j_gene: TRBJ2-7
v_gene: TRBV12-3/TRBV12-4
abundance: -
CDR3aa: ASMGYEQY

j_gene: TRBJ2-3
v_gene: TRBV6-6
abundance: once
CDR3aa: TSSQLDTQY

j_gene: TRBJ1-5
v_gene: TRBV6-5
abundance: -
CDR3aa: ASRQGAAQPQH

j_gene: TRBJ2-5
v_gene: TRBV7-6
abundance: few
CDR3aa: ASSLRTGTEEQY

j_gene: TRBJ2-1
v_gene: TRBV4-2
abundance: -
CDR3aa: ASSQEEGNEQF

j_gene: TRBJ1-4
v_gene: TRBV20-1
abundance: -
CDR3aa: SAQGPAVEKLF

j_gene: -
v_gene: TRBV5-5
abundance: -
CDR3aa: ASSLEGVAGTYEQY

j_gene: TRBJ1-6
v_gene: TRBV27
abundance: many
CDR3aa: ASSPRTGGNSPLH

j_gene: TRBJ2-1
v_gene: TRBV20-1
abundance: many
CDR3aa: SASRAGEDNEQF

j_gene: TRBJ2-7
v_gene: TRBV7-8
abundance: few
CDR3aa: ASSVQGAYYEQY

j_gene: -
v_gene: TRBV3-1
abundance: -
CDR3aa: ASSHSTESGTQY

j_gene: TRBJ2-2
v_gene: TRBV28
abundance: -
CDR3aa: ASSPLLRGELF

j_gene: TRBJ2-1
v_gene: TRBV4-1
abundance: few
CDR3aa: ASSQDLEYNEQF

j_gene: TRBJ1-2
v_gene: TRBV29-1
abundance: many
CDR3aa: SVAGRPAEGYT

j_gene: TRBJ1-2
v_gene: TRBV20-1
abundance: -
CDR3aa: SASIANYGYT

j_gene: TRBJ2-3
v_gene: TRBV10-1
abundance: -
CDR3aa: ASSVAIGTSGRSWSTDTQY

j_gene: TRBJ2-1
v_gene: TRBV29-1
abundance: -
CDR3aa: SVASRDRVYNEQF

j_gene: TRBJ2-1
v_gene: TRBV6-6
abundance: -
CDR3aa: ASRRTSGESSYNEQF

j_gene: TRBJ2-1
v_gene: TRBV3-1
abundance: few
CDR3aa: ASSQRGSHNEQF